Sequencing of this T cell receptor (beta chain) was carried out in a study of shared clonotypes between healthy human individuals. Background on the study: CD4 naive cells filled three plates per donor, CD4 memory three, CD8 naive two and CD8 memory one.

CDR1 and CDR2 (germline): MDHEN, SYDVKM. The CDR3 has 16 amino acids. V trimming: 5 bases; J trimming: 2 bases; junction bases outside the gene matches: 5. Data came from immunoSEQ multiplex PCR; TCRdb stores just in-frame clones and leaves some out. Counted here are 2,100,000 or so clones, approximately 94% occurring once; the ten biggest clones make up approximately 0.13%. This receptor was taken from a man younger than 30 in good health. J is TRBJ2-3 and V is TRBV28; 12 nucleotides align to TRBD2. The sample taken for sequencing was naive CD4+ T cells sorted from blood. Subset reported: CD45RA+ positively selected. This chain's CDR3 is CASSPSGRANTDTQYF. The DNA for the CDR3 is TGTGCCAGCAGTCCTAGCGGGAGGGCCAACACAGATACGCAGTATTTT.